Listed below are T cell receptor beta chains from one sample, sequenced in a study of cytomegalovirus exposure and HLA in healthy donors. Profiled with immunoSEQ multiplex PCR; TCRdb holds only in-frame clones, not every one. This table has about 190,000 clones, 80% to 85% appearing once. Sequenced: PBMCs. The receptors were gathered from a man between 35 and 55 years old in good health and CMV-seropositive. CDR3s include the opening cysteine and the closing phenylalanine or tryptophan. Each record gives: V gene, CDR3 protein.

v_gene: TRBV2; CDR3aa: CASSYDDRGRETQYF
v_gene: TRBV5-6; CDR3aa: CASSWTGGEQYF
v_gene: TRBV15; CDR3aa: CATSRGLAGITDTQYF
v_gene: TRBV7-3; CDR3aa: CASSLSSGATDTQYF
v_gene: TRBV19; CDR3aa: CASRTDIAEAFF
v_gene: TRBV13; CDR3aa: CASSSQGAVETQYF
v_gene: TRBV5-1; CDR3aa: CASSLEEETQYF
v_gene: TRBV4-3; CDR3aa: CASSQDLRGLVGYTF
v_gene: TRBV5-4; CDR3aa: CASGHASGGAYEQYF
v_gene: TRBV5-6; CDR3aa: CASSLQFISSNSPLHF
v_gene: TRBV6-6; CDR3aa: CASSYPAGVDNEKLFF
v_gene: TRBV4-2; CDR3aa: CASSQVDRDRNEQYF
v_gene: TRBV19; CDR3aa: CASIKVGTATNEKLFF
v_gene: TRBV7-3; CDR3aa: CASSFTGAGETQYF
v_gene: TRBV15; CDR3aa: CATSRDLRRGYGGLTEAFF
v_gene: TRBV29-1; CDR3aa: CSVEEGQGAGYTF
v_gene: TRBV7-3; CDR3aa: CASSSFPSENTGELFF
v_gene: TRBV7-8; CDR3aa: CASSLVPGLAGVNEQFF
v_gene: TRBV6-5; CDR3aa: CASSYSIAGAGDTQYF
v_gene: TRBV4-1; CDR3aa: CASSQHPPPAGAFF
v_gene: TRBV15; CDR3aa: CATSGDRGSNQPQHF
v_gene: TRBV6-1; CDR3aa: CATRQAWSTDTQYF
v_gene: TRBV9; CDR3aa: CASSDFWTGSPLHF
v_gene: TRBV7-8; CDR3aa: CASSLERGDLMAKNIQYF
v_gene: TRBV6-5; CDR3aa: CASSPGQGITEAFF
v_gene: TRBV7-9; CDR3aa: CASSFGTGDQPQHF
v_gene: TRBV5-4; CDR3aa: CASSLVGGASNEQFF
v_gene: TRBV4-2; CDR3aa: CASSQVFQGQGGRETQYF
v_gene: TRBV7-9; CDR3aa: CASSPPGGRQPQHF
v_gene: TRBV5-1; CDR3aa: CASSLQLAGGETQYF
v_gene: TRBV28; CDR3aa: CASSLQGAANEKLFF
v_gene: TRBV5-1; CDR3aa: CASREVLGLASETQYF
v_gene: TRBV11-3; CDR3aa: CASSTLARPYNEQFF